The source of this T cell receptor beta chain is a study of T cell responses to AZD1222 COVID-19 vaccine. On the study more broadly: It was second doses at about 4 or about 12 weeks that were pooled.

Worth noting for this clone: The antigen is not known.

Germline values: CDR1 MDHEN, CDR2 SYDVKM. With 3 bases removed from V and 8 bases from J, the gap between germline ends came to 10 bases. The CDR3 contains 13 residues. Broader study findings: Without day 14 samples, only post-peak T cell repertoires were studied. Spike was spanned by vaccine-associated CD4 TCRs, which were dominant at 160-218 and 743-854.

Sequenced by immunoSEQ multiplex PCR; TCRdb stores in-frame clones only, minus some. The data show some 120,000 clones, around 90% seen once. The rearrangement links TRBV28 to TRBJ1-4; tentative D call: TRBD1 (5 bases). This specimen consisted of peripheral blood, obtained on day 0 of AZD1222 vaccination. The TCR was taken from an adult in good health. DNA of the CDR3: TGTGCCAGCAGTTTGGGGCTTAGGGAAAAACTGTTTTTT. Its translation is CASSLGLREKLFF. Supplemented by reference TRBV28 and TRBJ1-4, the full variable domain reads DVKVTQSSRYLVKRTGEKVFLECVQDMDHENMFWYRQDPGLGLRLIYFSYDVKMKEKGDIPEGYSVSREKKERFSLILESASTNQTSMYLCASSLGLREKLFFGSGTQLSVL.